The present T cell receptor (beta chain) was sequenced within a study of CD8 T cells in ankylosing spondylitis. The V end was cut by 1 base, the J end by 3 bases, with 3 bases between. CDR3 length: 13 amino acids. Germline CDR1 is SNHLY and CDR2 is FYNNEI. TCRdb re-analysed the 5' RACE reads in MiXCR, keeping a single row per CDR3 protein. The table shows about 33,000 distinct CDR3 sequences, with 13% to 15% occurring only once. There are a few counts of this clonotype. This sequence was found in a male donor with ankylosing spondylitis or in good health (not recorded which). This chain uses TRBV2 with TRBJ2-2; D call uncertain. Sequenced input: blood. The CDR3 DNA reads TGTGCCAGCAGTGAAGAGGACACCGGGGAGCTGTTTTTT. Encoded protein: CASSEEDTGELFF.